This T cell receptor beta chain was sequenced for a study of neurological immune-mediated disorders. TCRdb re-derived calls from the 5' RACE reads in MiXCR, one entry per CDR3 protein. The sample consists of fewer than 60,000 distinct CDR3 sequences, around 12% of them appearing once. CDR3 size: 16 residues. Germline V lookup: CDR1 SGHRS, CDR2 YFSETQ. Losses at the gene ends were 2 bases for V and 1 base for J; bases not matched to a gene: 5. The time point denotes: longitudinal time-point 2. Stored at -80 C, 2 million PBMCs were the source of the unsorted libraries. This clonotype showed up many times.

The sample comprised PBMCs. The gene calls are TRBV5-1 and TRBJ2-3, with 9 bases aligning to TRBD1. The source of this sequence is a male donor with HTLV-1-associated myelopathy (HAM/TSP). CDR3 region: CASSFEQGAGTDTQYF. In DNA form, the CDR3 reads TGCGCCAGCAGCTTCGAACAGGGGGCAGGCACAGATACGCAGTATTTT.